The sequence of this T cell receptor beta chain was determined in a study of T cell responses to AZD1222 COVID-19 vaccine. Comment on this clone: What it binds is unknown.

Germline assignment: CDR1 SGDLS and CDR2 YYNGEE. V was cut by 3 bases and J by 4 bases, with 7 bases left in between. CDR3 size: 12 residues. Study conclusions and caveats: Females made up more of the donors, who were largely white British, and clonal diversity may have come out too low.

Assay used: immunoSEQ multiplex PCR; TCRdb lists only in-frame clones, some missing. Found here are some 190,000 clones, roughly 94% of them singletons; the top ten hold approximately 1.5%. This material consisted of peripheral blood, taken 28 days after the second dose of the MenACWY control vaccine. The V call is TRBV9, the J call TRBJ1-1; D might be TRBD1 (5 bases). This sequence was found in an adult who received the MenACWY meningococcal vaccine as a control. As DNA, the CDR3 is TGTGCCAGCAGCGACGGGGGCACTGAAGCTTTCTTT. It is translated as CASSDGGTEAFF.